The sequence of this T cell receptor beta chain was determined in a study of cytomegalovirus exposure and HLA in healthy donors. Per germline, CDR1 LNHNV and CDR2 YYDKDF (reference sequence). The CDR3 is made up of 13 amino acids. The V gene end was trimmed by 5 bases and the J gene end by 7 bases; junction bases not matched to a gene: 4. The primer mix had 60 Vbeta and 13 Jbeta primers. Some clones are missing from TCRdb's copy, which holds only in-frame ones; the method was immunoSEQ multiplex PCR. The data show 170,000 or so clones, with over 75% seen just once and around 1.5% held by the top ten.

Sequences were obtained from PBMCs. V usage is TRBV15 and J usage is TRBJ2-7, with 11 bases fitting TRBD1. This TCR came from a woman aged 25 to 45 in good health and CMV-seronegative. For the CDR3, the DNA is TGTGCCACCAGCGGACAGGGGGCGGGGGAGCAGTACTTC. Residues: CATSGQGAGEQYF.